The source of this T cell receptor beta chain is a study of shared clonotypes between healthy human individuals. The germline V gene encodes CDR1 MNHEY and CDR2 SMNVEV (reference sequence). Trimming took 6 bases from V and 6 from J, leaving 17 bases between them. The CDR3 contains 14 residues. Investigators divided CD4+ cells into CD45RA+ naive and CD45RA-negative memory subsets. Some clones are missing from TCRdb's copy, which holds only in-frame ones; the method was immunoSEQ multiplex PCR. This sample yields 150,000 to 200,000 clones, of which approximately 61% are seen a single time; about 10% belongs to the top ten. Points from the study as a whole: Shared across a few donors were around 5% of the naive CD4 clonotypes.

To note about this clone: What it binds is unknown.

V and J are TRBV27 and TRBJ1-2; perhaps TRBD1 as D (5 bases). The material sequenced was memory CD4+ T cells sorted from blood. Subset of the sample: CD45RA-negative fraction. The sequence was obtained from a man aged 25 to 40 in good health. CDR3 nucleotide sequence: TGTGCCAGCAGCTATGGCCAGGGTGGGAATGGCTACACCTTC. Amino acid sequence: CASSYGQGGNGYTF.